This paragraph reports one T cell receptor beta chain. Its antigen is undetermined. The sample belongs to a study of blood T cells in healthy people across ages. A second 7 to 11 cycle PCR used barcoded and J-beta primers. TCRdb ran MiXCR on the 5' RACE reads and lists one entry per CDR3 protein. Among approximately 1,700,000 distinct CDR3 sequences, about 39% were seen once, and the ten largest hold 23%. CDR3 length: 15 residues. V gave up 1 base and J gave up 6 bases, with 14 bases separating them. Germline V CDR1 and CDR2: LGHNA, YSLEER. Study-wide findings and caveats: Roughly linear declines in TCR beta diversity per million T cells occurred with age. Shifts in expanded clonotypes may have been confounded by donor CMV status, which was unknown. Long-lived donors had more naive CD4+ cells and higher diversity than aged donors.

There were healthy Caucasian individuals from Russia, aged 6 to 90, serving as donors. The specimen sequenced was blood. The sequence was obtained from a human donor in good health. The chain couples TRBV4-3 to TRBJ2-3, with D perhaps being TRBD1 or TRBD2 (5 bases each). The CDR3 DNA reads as TGCGCCAGCAGCCAAGTATCGGGGCTCTCCGATACGCAGTATTTT. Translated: CASSQVSGLSDTQYF.